This T cell receptor beta chain came from a study of blood T cell repertoires in COVID-19. Germline V CDR1 and CDR2: MNHNS, SASEGT. V lost 2 bases and J lost 4; bases outside the gene matches: 4. This CDR3 has 15 amino acids. TCRdb's table, derived via immunoSEQ multiplex PCR, lists solely in-frame clones and lacks some. The repertoire holds 60,000 or so clones, with about 89% as singletons. The TCR was taken from a woman aged 60 to 75 with active COVID-19. The rearrangement uses TRBV6-1 and TRBJ1-3; 8 bases map to TRBD1. Sequencing was performed on peripheral blood. DNA for the CDR3: TGTGCCAGCAGTGAAAGACAGGGGCAGGGAAACACCATATATTTT. It translates to CASSERQGQGNTIYF.